These T cell receptor beta chains were read from a single sample in a study of OX40 agonist ivuxolimab in advanced cancers. Sequenced by immunoSEQ multiplex PCR; TCRdb stores in-frame clones only, minus some. Among 100,000 or so clones, 85% to 95% were seen once, and the ten largest hold about 0.49%. Material: CD4+ or CD8+ T cells sorted from blood, obtained in a trial of the OX40 agonist ivuxolimab. These receptors were taken from an adult with an advanced solid tumor such as melanoma, head and neck, liver or kidney cancer. The conserved cysteine and the conserved F or W are not part of the CDR3 here. Each record gives: V gene, J gene, D gene, clone size, CDR3 protein. The D gene is left open where the match is weak. The listing skips clone size in some rows; elsewhere it reads once, few, many or a size class.

TRBV2	TRBJ2-2	-	-	ASRYRANTGELF
TRBV18	TRBJ2-3	-	-	ASSPLRSRENTDTQY
TRBV5-1	TRBJ1-1	TRBD1	-	ASSTNRGMNTEAF
TRBV5-6	TRBJ1-4	-	few	ASSFFSKGDEKLF
TRBV14	TRBJ2-7	TRBD2	once	ASSRVSGRASYEQY
TRBV4-1	TRBJ2-2	-	-	ASSSTPGGLPGELF
TRBV5-6	TRBJ2-5	-	-	ASSYRGRGRETQY
TRBV5-6	TRBJ1-5	TRBD1	-	ASTNGQGKHQPQH
TRBV29-1	TRBJ1-2	-	-	SVEKPLSNYGYT
TRBV11-3	TRBJ2-1	-	once	ASSSMASIGQSSYNEQF
TRBV28	TRBJ1-5	TRBD1	-	ASRKRDRKNQPQH
TRBV4-2	TRBJ1-2	-	-	ASSPRGRDNYGYT
TRBV19	TRBJ1-1	-	-	ASKARRTSATEAF
TRBV9	TRBJ2-3	-	-	ASSGNSLVPQY
TRBV7-2	TRBJ2-7	TRBD2	-	ASRQGLAGVGYEQY
TRBV28	TRBJ1-2	TRBD1	-	ASSTQGGYGYT
TRBV5-4	TRBJ2-3	TRBD2	-	ASSKGASGFTDTQY
TRBV7-8	TRBJ2-1	TRBD2	-	ASSWTSLSEQF
TRBV10-1	TRBJ2-7	-	-	ARTENPLCQEAYEQY
TRBV28	TRBJ2-1	TRBD2	-	ASSLAGSSYNEQF
TRBV6-7	TRBJ2-7	-	-	ASSDLAKDPYEQY
TRBV6-1	TRBJ1-5	-	-	ASSTSGGINQPQH
TRBV6-1	TRBJ1-5	TRBD1	-	ASKRTGEQPQH
TRBV7-2	TRBJ2-7	-	once	ASSYYGTPEGEQY
TRBV7-3	TRBJ1-1	-	once	ASSFGSSGVNKAF
TRBV27	TRBJ2-7	-	-	ASSLFRHSGEQY
TRBV5-1	TRBJ2-2	-	-	ASSLQQGSGELF
TRBV27	TRBJ2-3	-	-	ASSLTGENTQY
TRBV15	TRBJ2-5	-	-	ATSPAGPGETQY
TRBV4-2	TRBJ2-1	-	few	ASSQGAKRQQF
TRBV6-1	TRBJ2-7	-	-	ASSARGDSYEQY
TRBV4-3	TRBJ1-4	TRBD1	-	ASSQGWGAQGSNEKLF
TRBV9	TRBJ2-7	-	-	ASSVEGRSSYEQY
TRBV5-4	TRBJ2-1	-	-	ASSFSSGNYNEQF
TRBV9	TRBJ2-2	-	-	ASSLASFSGTGELF
TRBV4-2	TRBJ1-4	TRBD1	-	ASSLNRGNEKLF
TRBV2	TRBJ2-7	-	-	ASSSSYEQY
TRBV11-3	TRBJ2-6	TRBD1	-	ASSSGTGSSGANVLT
TRBV6-1	TRBJ1-1	TRBD1	-	ASRTGNQYAEAF
TRBV6-5	TRBJ2-2	-	-	ASRREGALGGELF
TRBV12-5	TRBJ2-7	TRBD2	-	ASGRKGLARSYEQY
TRBV19	TRBJ2-5	-	-	ASSITETGQETQY
TRBV11-3	TRBJ2-1	TRBD2	-	ASSHTSGGNNEQF
TRBV18	TRBJ2-5	-	-	ASSATRGKETQY
TRBV14	TRBJ2-1	-	once	ASGRFVPEQF
TRBV11-2	TRBJ2-1	TRBD2	-	ASSSLTSGRYNEQF
TRBV7-2	TRBJ1-3	TRBD1	-	ASSLIGQDSGNTIY
TRBV6-6	TRBJ2-1	-	-	ASSSRAMNEQF
TRBV6-5	TRBJ2-7	-	-	ASSPPGVGYEQY
TRBV5-6	TRBJ1-1	-	-	ASSLVLSNTEAF
TRBV18	TRBJ1-1	-	-	ASSRTPNTEAF
TRBV7-2	TRBJ1-2	-	-	ASSQDSLGGYT
TRBV28	TRBJ1-1	-	-	ASKGVNTEAF
TRBV5-1	TRBJ2-1	TRBD2	many	ASSLASGPAGLAGHNEQF
TRBV29-1	TRBJ2-4	-	-	SVVGQLGDIQY
TRBV14	TRBJ1-4	TRBD1	few	ASSQVTGGFEKLF
TRBV6-5	TRBJ2-5	-	-	ASSTTPKETQY